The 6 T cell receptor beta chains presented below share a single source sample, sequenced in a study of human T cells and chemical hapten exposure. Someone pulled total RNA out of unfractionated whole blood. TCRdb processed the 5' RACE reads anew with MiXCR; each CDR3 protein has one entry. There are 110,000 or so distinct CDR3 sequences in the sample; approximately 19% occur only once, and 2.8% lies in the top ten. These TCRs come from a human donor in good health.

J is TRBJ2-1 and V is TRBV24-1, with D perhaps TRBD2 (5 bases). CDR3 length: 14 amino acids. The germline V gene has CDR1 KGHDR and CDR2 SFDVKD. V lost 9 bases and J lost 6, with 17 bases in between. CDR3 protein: CATSVGAPLNEQFF. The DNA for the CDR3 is TGTGCCACCTCTGTGGGAGCCCCTCTCAATGAGCAGTTCTTC.

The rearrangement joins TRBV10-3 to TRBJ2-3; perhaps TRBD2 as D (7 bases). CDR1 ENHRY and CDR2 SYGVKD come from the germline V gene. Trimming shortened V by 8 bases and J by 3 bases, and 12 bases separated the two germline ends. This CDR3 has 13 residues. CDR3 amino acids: CAIGGAGTDTQYF. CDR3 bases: TGTGCCATCGGGGGGGCCGGGACAGATACGCAGTATTTT.

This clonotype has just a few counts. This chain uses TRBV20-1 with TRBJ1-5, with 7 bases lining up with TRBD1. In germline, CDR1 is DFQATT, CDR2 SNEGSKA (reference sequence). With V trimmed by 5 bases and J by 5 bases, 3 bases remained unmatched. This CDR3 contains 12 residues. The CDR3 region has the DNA TGCAGTGCTGAGCAGGGGGATCAGCCCCAGCATTTT. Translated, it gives CSAEQGDQPQHF.

The chain's CDR3 is CSARDFKGTGGRSDTQYF. In DNA form, the CDR3 reads TGCAGTGCTAGAGATTTTAAGGGGACAGGGGGCAGATCAGATACGCAGTATTTT. The chain joins TRBV20-1 to TRBJ2-3, with 12 bases fitting TRBD1. The J segment lost 4 bases and the V segment lost 0 bases, leaving 11 bases of the junction unmatched. The CDR3 sequence is 18 residues long. The germline V gene has CDR1 DFQATT and CDR2 SNEGSKA (reference sequence).

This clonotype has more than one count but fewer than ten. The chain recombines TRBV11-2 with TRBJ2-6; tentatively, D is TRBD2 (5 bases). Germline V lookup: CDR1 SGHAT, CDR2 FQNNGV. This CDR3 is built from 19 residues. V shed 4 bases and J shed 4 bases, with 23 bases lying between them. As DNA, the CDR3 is TGTGCCAGCAGCTCACTAAGGACTGGGCAGGATGTGGGGGCCAACGTCCTGACTTTC. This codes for CASSSLRTGQDVGANVLTF.

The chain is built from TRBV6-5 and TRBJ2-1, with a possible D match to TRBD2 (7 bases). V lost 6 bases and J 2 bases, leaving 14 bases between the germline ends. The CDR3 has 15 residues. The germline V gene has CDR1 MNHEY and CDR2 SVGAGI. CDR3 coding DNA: TGTGCCAGCAGGTTACCGGGGGGCCCCTACAATGAGCAGTTCTTC. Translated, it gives CASRLPGGPYNEQFF.